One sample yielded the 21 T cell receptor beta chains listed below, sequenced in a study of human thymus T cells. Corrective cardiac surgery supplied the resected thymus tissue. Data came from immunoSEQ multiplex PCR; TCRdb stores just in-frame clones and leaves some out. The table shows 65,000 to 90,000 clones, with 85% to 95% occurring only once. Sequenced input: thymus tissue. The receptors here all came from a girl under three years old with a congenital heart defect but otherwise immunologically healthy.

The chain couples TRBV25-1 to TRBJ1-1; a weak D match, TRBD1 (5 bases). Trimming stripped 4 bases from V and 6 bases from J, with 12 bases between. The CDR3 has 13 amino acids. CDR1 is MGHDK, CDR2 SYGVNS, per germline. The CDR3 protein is CASSGQGSAEAFF. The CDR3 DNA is TGTGCCAGCAGTGGGCAGGGAAGCGCTGAAGCTTTCTTT.

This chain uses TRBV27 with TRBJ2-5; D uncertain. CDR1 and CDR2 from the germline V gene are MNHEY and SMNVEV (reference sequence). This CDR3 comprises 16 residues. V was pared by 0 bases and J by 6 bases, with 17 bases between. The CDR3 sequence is CASSLSSQAPRQTQYF. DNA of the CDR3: TGTGCCAGCAGTTTATCGAGTCAAGCTCCGCGGCAGACCCAGTACTTC.

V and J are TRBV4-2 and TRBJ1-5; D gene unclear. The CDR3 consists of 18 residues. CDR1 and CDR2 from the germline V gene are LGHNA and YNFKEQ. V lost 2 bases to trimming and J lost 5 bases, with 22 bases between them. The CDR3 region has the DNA TGTGCCAGCAGCCAACGTTTTGGCAGACGGACCCGCGATCAGCCCCAGCATTTT. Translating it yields CASSQRFGRRTRDQPQHF.

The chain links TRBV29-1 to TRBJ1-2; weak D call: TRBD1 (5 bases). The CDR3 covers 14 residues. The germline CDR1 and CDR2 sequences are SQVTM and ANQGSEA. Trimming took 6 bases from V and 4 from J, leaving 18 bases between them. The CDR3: CSVGTLAEAYGYTF. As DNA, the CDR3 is TGCAGCGTCGGGACTCTGGCAGAGGCCTATGGCTACACCTTC.

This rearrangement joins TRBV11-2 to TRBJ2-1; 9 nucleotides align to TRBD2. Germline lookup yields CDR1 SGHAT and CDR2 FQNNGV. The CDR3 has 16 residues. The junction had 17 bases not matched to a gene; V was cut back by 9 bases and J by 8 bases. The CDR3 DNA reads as TGTGCCAGTAACCAAAAGCGTGTTAGCGGGAGAGATGAGCAGTTCTTC. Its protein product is CASNQKRVSGRDEQFF.

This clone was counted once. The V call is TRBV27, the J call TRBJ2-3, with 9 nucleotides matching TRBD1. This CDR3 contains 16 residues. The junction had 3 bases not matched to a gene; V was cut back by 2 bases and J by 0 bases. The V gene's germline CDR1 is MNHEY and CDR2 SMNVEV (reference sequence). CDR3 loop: CASSLRDRASTDTQYF. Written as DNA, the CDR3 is TGTGCCAGCAGTTTAAGGGACAGGGCAAGCACAGATACGCAGTATTTT.

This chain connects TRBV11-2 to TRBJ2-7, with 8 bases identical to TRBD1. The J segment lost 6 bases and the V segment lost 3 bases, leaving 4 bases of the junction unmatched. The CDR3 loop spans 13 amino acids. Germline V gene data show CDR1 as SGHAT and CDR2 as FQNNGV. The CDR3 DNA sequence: TGTGCCAGCAGCTTCCCACAGGGGGGCGAGCAGTACTTC. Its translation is CASSFPQGGEQYF.

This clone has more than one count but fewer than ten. The CDR3 reads CASSRRGLGDTQYF. CDR3 coding DNA: TGTGCCAGCAGCCGCAGGGGGCTCGGAGATACGCAGTATTTT. J is TRBJ2-3 and V is TRBV5-6, with 8 bases aligning to TRBD1. Germline-derived CDR1 and CDR2 are SGHDT and YYEEEE. The CDR3 is 14 residues long. V dropped 4 bases and J dropped 5; count of bases not matched to a gene: 6.

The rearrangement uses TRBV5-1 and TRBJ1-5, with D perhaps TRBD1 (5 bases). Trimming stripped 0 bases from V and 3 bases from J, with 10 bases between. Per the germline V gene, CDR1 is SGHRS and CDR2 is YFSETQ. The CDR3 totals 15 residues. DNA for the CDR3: TGCGCCAGCAGCTTGGATGGGGGGATCAATCAGCCCCAGCATTTT. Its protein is CASSLDGGINQPQHF.

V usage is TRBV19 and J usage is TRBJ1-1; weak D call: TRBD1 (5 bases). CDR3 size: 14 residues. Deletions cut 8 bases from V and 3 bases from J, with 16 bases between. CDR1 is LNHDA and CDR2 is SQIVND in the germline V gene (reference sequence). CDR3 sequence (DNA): TGTGCCAGTTGGGACCCGATGGGGGACACTGAAGCTTTCTTT. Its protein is CASWDPMGDTEAFF.

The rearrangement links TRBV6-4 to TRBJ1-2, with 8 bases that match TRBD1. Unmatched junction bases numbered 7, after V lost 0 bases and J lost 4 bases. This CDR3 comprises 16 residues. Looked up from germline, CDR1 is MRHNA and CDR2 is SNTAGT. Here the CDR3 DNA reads TGTGCCAGCAGTGACTCAGGACAGGGAGGTTCCTATGGCTACACCTTC. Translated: CASSDSGQGGSYGYTF.

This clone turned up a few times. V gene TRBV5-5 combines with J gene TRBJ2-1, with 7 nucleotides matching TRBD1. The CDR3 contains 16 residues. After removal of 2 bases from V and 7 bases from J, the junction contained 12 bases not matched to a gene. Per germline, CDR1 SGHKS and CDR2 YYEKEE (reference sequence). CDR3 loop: CASSFPDRVIWNEQFF. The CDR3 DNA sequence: TGTGCCAGCAGCTTCCCCGACAGGGTTATTTGGAATGAGCAGTTCTTC.

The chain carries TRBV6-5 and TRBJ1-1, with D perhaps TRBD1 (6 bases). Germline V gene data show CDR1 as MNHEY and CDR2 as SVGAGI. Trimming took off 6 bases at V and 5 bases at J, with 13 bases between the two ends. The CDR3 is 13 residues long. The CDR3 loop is CASRRKGGTEAFF. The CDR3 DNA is TGTGCCAGCAGACGAAAGGGGGGTACTGAAGCTTTCTTT.

In DNA form, the CDR3 reads TGTGCCAGCAGCCCGACGCCGGACCCTAGCGGAGAGCAGTACTTC. This codes for CASSPTPDPSGEQYF. The chain employs TRBV7-7 and TRBJ2-7; 7 nucleotides agree with TRBD2. The length of the CDR3 is 15 residues. The V gene's germline CDR1 is SSHAT and CDR2 FNYEAQ (reference sequence). Trimming removed 5 bases from V and 7 bases from J; junction bases left unmatched: 14.

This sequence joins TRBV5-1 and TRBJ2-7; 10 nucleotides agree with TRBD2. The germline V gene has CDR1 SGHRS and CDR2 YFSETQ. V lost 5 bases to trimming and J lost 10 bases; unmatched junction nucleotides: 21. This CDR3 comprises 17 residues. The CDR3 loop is CASRPTSGKSSPPFQYF. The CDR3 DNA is TGCGCCAGCAGGCCCACTAGCGGGAAGTCTTCCCCACCTTTCCAGTACTTC.

This CDR3 is CASGYRVYGHNEQFF. The CDR3 DNA reads as TGTGCCAGCGGCTACAGGGTATACGGACACAATGAGCAGTTCTTC. The chain is built from TRBV2 and TRBJ2-1; D is perhaps TRBD1 (6 bases). Germline V gives CDR1 SNHLY, CDR2 FYNNEI. V was cut by 8 bases and J by 5 bases, with 19 bases left in between. The CDR3 has 15 residues.

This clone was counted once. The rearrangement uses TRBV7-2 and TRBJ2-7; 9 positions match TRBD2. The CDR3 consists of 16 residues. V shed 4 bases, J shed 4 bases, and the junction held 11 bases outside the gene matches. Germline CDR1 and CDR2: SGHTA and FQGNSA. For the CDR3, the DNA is TGTGCCAGCAGCTCCCGACTAGCGGCCCGGATTTACGAGCAGTACTTC. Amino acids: CASSSRLAARIYEQYF.

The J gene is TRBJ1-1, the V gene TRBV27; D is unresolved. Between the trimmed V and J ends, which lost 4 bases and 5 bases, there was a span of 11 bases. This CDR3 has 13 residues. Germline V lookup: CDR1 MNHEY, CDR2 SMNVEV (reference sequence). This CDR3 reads CASSSRPGTEAFF. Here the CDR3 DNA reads TGTGCCAGCAGTTCCCGCCCGGGGACTGAAGCTTTCTTT.

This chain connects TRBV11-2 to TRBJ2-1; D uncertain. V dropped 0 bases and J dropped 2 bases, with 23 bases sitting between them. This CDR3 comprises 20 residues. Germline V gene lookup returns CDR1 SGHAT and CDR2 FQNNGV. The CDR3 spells CASSLDDRTQKHQPYNEQFF. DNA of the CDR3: TGTGCCAGCAGCTTAGATGATCGCACCCAAAAACATCAACCCTACAATGAGCAGTTCTTC.

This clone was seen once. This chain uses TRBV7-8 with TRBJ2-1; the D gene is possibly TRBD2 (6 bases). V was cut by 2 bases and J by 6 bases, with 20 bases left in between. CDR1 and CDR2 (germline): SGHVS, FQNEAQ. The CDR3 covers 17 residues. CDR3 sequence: CASSLCGSDLGGNEQFF. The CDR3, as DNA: TGTGCCAGCAGCTTATGTGGGTCGGACCTGGGGGGCAATGAGCAGTTCTTC.

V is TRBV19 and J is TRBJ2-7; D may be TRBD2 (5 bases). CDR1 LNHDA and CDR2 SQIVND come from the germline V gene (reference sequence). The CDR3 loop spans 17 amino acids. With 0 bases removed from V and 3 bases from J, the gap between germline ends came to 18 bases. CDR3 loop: CASSIETGGGRHYEQYF. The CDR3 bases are TGTGCCAGTAGTATAGAGACCGGAGGCGGTCGCCACTACGAGCAGTACTTC.